A single sample gave rise to the 30 T cell receptor beta chains below, sequenced in a study of graft-versus-host responses after intestinal transplantation (dated by TCRdb to about 2021). To prepare the library, the immunoSEQ multiplex PCR assay was applied. The clones in this table, taken by TCRdb from immuneACCESS, are in-frame only. Not every clone is retained; where verified, under half of the shortfall comes from an unresolved V gene, and the cause of the rest is unknown. A total of roughly 46,000 clones appear in this sample, roughly 93% of them only once. The ten largest clones take up more than 4.5% of the sample. The source material was PBMCs, sampled roughly 860 days after a first intestinal transplant, on the day of a second. These receptors all come from a human patient who received an intestinal transplant, so some T cells may come from the graft donor.

The rearrangement links TRBV2 to TRBJ2-1; 14 bases match TRBD2. J gave up 7 bases and V 6 bases, and 5 bases lay outside the gene matches. Germline V gene sequence: CDR1 SNHLY, CDR2 FYNNEI. The CDR3 extends over 15 amino acids. The CDR3 loop is CASSTGLAGVNEQFF. CDR3 bases: TGTGCCAGCAGCACGGGACTAGCGGGAGTTAATGAGCAGTTCTTC.

The chain carries TRBV7-2 and TRBJ2-1, with D tentatively TRBD2 (6 bases). Per the germline V gene, CDR1 is SGHTA and CDR2 is FQGNSA. CDR3 length equals 15 residues. V lost 1 base and J 3 bases, leaving 10 bases between the germline ends. CDR3 DNA: TGTGCCAGCAGCTTAGAGGGTAGCGGCTACAATGAGCAGTTCTTC. Its translation is CASSLEGSGYNEQFF.

The V gene is TRBV7-9, the J gene TRBJ2-2; 7 nucleotides line up with TRBD1. Looked up from germline, CDR1 is SEHNR and CDR2 is FQNEAQ (reference sequence). V lost 5 bases and J lost 0; bases outside the gene matches: 3. The CDR3 totals 15 residues. The CDR3 is CASSRQGTNTGELFF. In nucleotides, the CDR3 is TGTGCCAGCAGCAGACAGGGTACGAACACCGGGGAGCTGTTTTTT.

V gene TRBV18 combines with J gene TRBJ1-4; no clear D. Between the trimmed V and J ends, which lost 0 bases and 3 bases, there was a span of 5 bases. The germline gives CDR1 KGHSH, CDR2 LQKENI. The CDR3 is 14 amino acids. Written as DNA, the CDR3 is TGTGCCAGCTCACCACCCCTGGCTAATGAAAAACTGTTTTTT. Protein product: CASSPPLANEKLFF.

The J gene is TRBJ2-2, the V gene TRBV19, with TRBD2 matching 8 bases. J lost 4 bases, V lost 11 bases, and 6 bases had no gene match. From germline, CDR1 is LNHDA and CDR2 SQIVND (reference sequence). The CDR3 runs to 13 residues. The CDR3 region has the DNA TGTGCCGCCCTTAGCGGGGTCACCGGGGAGCTGTTTTTT. Amino acids: CAALSGVTGELFF.

The chain couples TRBV11-2 to TRBJ2-7, with D possibly matching TRBD2 (6 bases). CDR3 length equals 13 residues. Per the germline V gene, CDR1 is SGHAT and CDR2 is FQNNGV. The germline V and J ends were trimmed by 3 bases and 6 bases, with 12 bases remaining between them. For the CDR3, the DNA is TGTGCCAGCAGCTTCGTTGGGGGAGGCGAGCAGTACTTC. Residues: CASSFVGGGEQYF.

This chain uses TRBV2 with TRBJ2-7, with TRBD1 identical over 7 bases. J lost 4 bases, V lost 6 bases, and 6 bases had no gene match. This CDR3 has 13 residues. CDR1 and CDR2 (germline): SNHLY, FYNNEI. The CDR3 DNA sequence: TGTGCCAGCAGCCGGGACAGCAAATACGAGCAGTACTTC. Translating it yields CASSRDSKYEQYF.

The V call is TRBV28, the J call TRBJ2-7, with TRBD2 matching 7 bases. V was pared by 7 bases and J by 6 bases, with 12 bases of the junction left unmatched. CDR3 size: 14 residues. Germline V gives CDR1 MDHEN, CDR2 SYDVKM. For the CDR3, the DNA is TGTGCCAGCACCCCGGGGGGAGGGATCGGCGAGCAGTACTTC. Translating it yields CASTPGGGIGEQYF. The variable domain in full, completed from reference TRBV28 and TRBJ2-7, reads DVKVTQSSRYLVKRTGEKVFLECVQDMDHENMFWYRQDPGLGLRLIYFSYDVKMKEKGDIPEGYSVSREKKERFSLILESASTNQTSMYLCASTPGGGIGEQYFGPGTRLTVT.

This chain connects TRBV2 to TRBJ2-1, with 9 bases identical to TRBD2. The CDR3 length is 15 residues. After removal of 8 bases from V and 6 bases from J, the junction contained 11 bases not matched to a gene. Per the germline V gene, CDR1 is SNHLY and CDR2 is FYNNEI. The CDR3 loop is CASLRGTSMANEQFF. The CDR3 nucleotides read TGTGCCAGCTTAAGAGGGACTAGCATGGCCAATGAGCAGTTCTTC.

V usage is TRBV11-2 and J usage is TRBJ2-7; 9 positions match TRBD1. Germline CDR1 reads SGHAT; CDR2 reads FQNNGV. The CDR3 runs 17 residues. The J segment lost 1 base and the V segment lost 5 bases, leaving 12 bases of the junction unmatched. CDR3 sequence reads: CASSPSSLDRGSYEQYF. The CDR3 coding sequence is TGTGCCAGCAGCCCCTCCTCCCTGGACAGGGGTTCCTACGAGCAGTACTTC.

The V gene is TRBV6-1, the J gene TRBJ2-4, with D possibly being TRBD1 or TRBD2 (5 bases each). The CDR3 is 19 residues long. The V gene lost 3 bases and the J gene lost 1 base, with 22 bases spanning the gap. Germline assignment: CDR1 MNHNS and CDR2 SASEGT. The CDR3 DNA follows: TGTGCCAGCAGTGAGAGGTGGGACGGTACTCAGTGGGCCAAAAACATTCAGTACTTC. This gives the protein CASSERWDGTQWAKNIQYF.

The rearrangement uses TRBV27 and TRBJ2-5; D possibly corresponds to TRBD1 (6 bases). CDR3 length: 15 residues. Germline loops: CDR1 MNHEY, CDR2 SMNVEV (reference sequence). V was pared by 6 bases and J by 4 bases, with 18 bases between. The CDR3 DNA reads TGTGCCAGCAGCTCAAACAGGGCTTTAGGAGAGACCCAGTACTTC. Translated: CASSSNRALGETQYF.

The chain has TRBV6-5 and TRBJ1-2, with a tentative D call TRBD1 (6 bases). Looked up from germline, CDR1 is MNHEY and CDR2 is SVGAGI. The V end lost 5 bases, the J end lost 0 bases, and 10 bases lay between the germline ends. This CDR3 is built from 14 residues. The CDR3 nucleotides are TGTGCCAGCAGTACGGGGGCACCTAACTATGGCTACACCTTC. Its translation: CASSTGAPNYGYTF.

The chain links TRBV4-1 to TRBJ2-7; either TRBD1 or TRBD2 may supply D (5 bases each). V was cut by 4 bases and J by 2 bases, with 15 bases left in between. Per the germline V gene, CDR1 is MGHRA and CDR2 is YSYEKL. There are 15 residues in the CDR3. In DNA, the CDR3 is TGCGCCAGCAGCCCCTGGGGGTACATAGCCTACGAGCAGTACTTC. Translating it yields CASSPWGYIAYEQYF.

The CDR3 region is CASSYGLKETQYF. The DNA for the CDR3 is TGTGCCAGCAGTTACGGACTTAAAGAGACCCAGTACTTC. The V gene is TRBV6-5, the J gene TRBJ2-5, with D perhaps matching TRBD2 (5 bases). This CDR3 contains 13 residues. Trimming shortened V by 2 bases and J by 3 bases, and 7 bases separated the two germline ends. Germline V lookup: CDR1 MNHEY, CDR2 SVGAGI.

The rearrangement joins TRBV5-6 to TRBJ2-7; possible D gene TRBD1, 6 bases. V was shortened by 2 bases and J by 5 bases, with 11 bases between the two germline ends. The CDR3 loop spans 13 amino acids. Germline CDR1 and CDR2: SGHDT and YYEEEE. The CDR3 sequence is CASSLGAGDEQYF. CDR3 bases: TGTGCCAGCAGCTTAGGGGCAGGGGACGAGCAGTACTTC.

V and J are TRBV6-1 and TRBJ2-1; 12 bases fit TRBD2. CDR1 and CDR2 (germline): MNHNS, SASEGT. This CDR3 has 14 amino acids. J lost 7 bases, V lost 5 bases, and 3 bases had no gene match. In DNA form, the CDR3 reads TGTGCCAGCAGTCTAGGACTAGCGGGGAATGAGCAGTTCTTC. This codes for CASSLGLAGNEQFF.

The table lists this clone with a count of one. The chain joins TRBV19 to TRBJ2-7; 8 nucleotides line up with TRBD1. Germline V CDR1 and CDR2: LNHDA, SQIVND (reference sequence). The CDR3 contains 14 residues. Trimming at V came to 3 bases and at J to 1 base, leaving 2 bases not matched to a gene. The CDR3 region has the DNA TGTGCCAGTAGTATTACAGGGGGTTCCTACGAGCAGTACTTC. This translates into CASSITGGSYEQYF.

The chain has TRBV6-5 and TRBJ1-1; TRBD1 might be the D (5 bases). This CDR3 is 15 amino acids long. The ends were cut back, 1 base at V and 3 bases at J, with 12 bases in the middle. The germline gives CDR1 MNHEY, CDR2 SVGAGI. CDR3 sequence: CASSYWGPRDTEAFF. For the CDR3, the DNA is TGTGCCAGCAGTTACTGGGGCCCCAGGGACACTGAAGCTTTCTTT.

V gene TRBV27 combines with J gene TRBJ1-4; D unresolved. Germline V gives CDR1 MNHEY, CDR2 SMNVEV (reference sequence). This CDR3 comprises 14 residues. Trimming removed 5 bases at V and 8 bases at J, with 15 bases between. The CDR3, as DNA: TGTGCCAGCAGTCCGAACATAGGGTGGGAAAAACTGTTTTTT. Translation: CASSPNIGWEKLFF.

The rearrangement joins TRBV5-1 to TRBJ2-1, with D hard to call. This CDR3 region has 11 residues. Germline V gene lookup returns CDR1 SGHRS and CDR2 YFSETQ. Trimming shortened V by 7 bases and J by 7 bases, and 9 bases separated the two germline ends. The DNA for the CDR3 is TGCGCCAGCCGGCTCGGTAATGAGCAGTTCTTC. Translated, it gives CASRLGNEQFF.

This clone was recorded only once. This chain joins TRBV11-1 and TRBJ2-3; D not certain. Trimming cost V 2 bases and J 1 base, with 7 bases left between them. The CDR3 runs to 14 residues. Germline CDR1 and CDR2: SGHAT and FQDESV (reference sequence). CDR3 nucleotides: TGTGCCAGCAGCTTACCTCCTCGCACAGATACGCAGTATTTT. Translating gives CASSLPPRTDTQYF.

The chain links TRBV7-8 to TRBJ2-5; D gene unclear. CDR3 length equals 14 residues. The ends were cut back, 4 bases at V and 2 bases at J, with 11 bases in the middle. Germline CDR1 SGHVS, CDR2 FQNEAQ. CDR3 bases: TGTGCCAGCAGCTCCTTGGGCCATCAAGAGACCCAGTACTTC. As protein: CASSSLGHQETQYF.

V usage is TRBV5-6 and J usage is TRBJ2-4; no definite D call. From germline, CDR1 is SGHDT and CDR2 YYEEEE. V was trimmed by 5 bases and J by 0 bases, leaving 6 bases between them. The CDR3 contains 13 residues. CDR3 in amino acids: CASRGLAKNIQYF. DNA of the CDR3: TGTGCCAGCAGAGGTCTAGCCAAAAACATTCAGTACTTC.

The chain combines TRBV5-6 with TRBJ2-2; D uncertain. Trimming shortened V by 0 bases and J by 3 bases, and 9 bases separated the two germline ends. There are 15 residues in the CDR3. Germline lookup yields CDR1 SGHDT and CDR2 YYEEEE. The CDR3 DNA is TGTGCCAGCAGCTTGGTGGTTACAGACACCGGGGAGCTGTTTTTT. It specifies CASSLVVTDTGELFF.

The rearrangement uses TRBV7-6 and TRBJ2-7; 7 nucleotides align to TRBD1. The CDR3 is 14 residues long. Trimming took 3 bases from V and 9 from J; bases not matched to a gene: 11. Germline V gives CDR1 SGHVS, CDR2 FNYEAQ. The CDR3 sequence is CASSFGQASIGQYF. CDR3 nucleotide sequence: TGTGCCAGCAGCTTTGGACAGGCCTCCATAGGGCAGTACTTC.

The chain recombines TRBV19 with TRBJ2-7; 10 bases agree with TRBD2. With V trimmed by 8 bases and J by 0 bases, 7 bases remained unmatched. This CDR3 contains 15 residues. Germline assignment: CDR1 LNHDA and CDR2 SQIVND (reference sequence). The CDR3 sequence: CASGVAGGLSYEQYF. As DNA, the CDR3 is TGTGCCAGTGGCGTAGCGGGAGGTCTCTCCTACGAGCAGTACTTC.

V usage is TRBV5-1 and J usage is TRBJ1-5, with D possibly being TRBD1 (5 bases). CDR1 is SGHRS and CDR2 is YFSETQ in the germline V gene. The V gene lost 2 bases and the J gene lost 11 bases, with 17 bases spanning the gap. The CDR3 loop spans 14 amino acids. CDR3 loop: CASSFTGRDESQHF. Here the CDR3 DNA reads TGCGCCAGCAGCTTTACGGGGCGGGACGAGTCCCAGCATTTT.

The CDR3 spells CASSEAGENTIYF. The CDR3 DNA is TGTGCCAGCAGTGAAGCGGGGGAAAACACCATATATTTT. The gene calls are TRBV25-1 and TRBJ1-3; the D gene is possibly TRBD1 (5 bases). The CDR3 sequence is 13 residues long. Germline values: CDR1 MGHDK, CDR2 SYGVNS. Trimming stripped 2 bases from V and 6 bases from J, with 8 bases between. Supplemented by reference TRBV25-1 and TRBJ1-3, the full variable domain reads EADIYQTPRYLVIGTGKKITLECSQTMGHDKMYWYQQDPGMELHLIHYSYGVNSTEKGDLSSESTVSRIRTEHFPLTLESARPSHTSQYLCASSEAGENTIYFGEGSWLTVV.

V and J are TRBV19 and TRBJ1-5, with TRBD1 identical over 7 bases. CDR1 is LNHDA, CDR2 SQIVND, per germline (reference sequence). The trim removed 9 bases at V and 6 bases at J, leaving 8 bases unmatched. This CDR3 comprises 13 residues. CDR3 loop: CASQGTALQPQHF. DNA for the CDR3: TGTGCCAGCCAGGGGACAGCCCTTCAGCCCCAGCATTTT.